This TCR beta chain was obtained from a study of CD8 T cells in Susac syndrome. Only one count was recorded for this clonotype. Random-hexamer reverse transcription was applied to roughly 0.5 to 1 ug RNA. TCR beta CDR3 was amplified by immunoSEQ multiplex PCR. This amplification extended across 54 Vbeta and 13 Jbeta segments. In TCRdb, the immunoSEQ multiplex PCR reads were re-called with MiXCR into one record per CDR3 protein. This sample has 150,000 to 200,000 distinct CDR3 sequences, with just under 95% found just once. Negative isolation was used for CD8+ and CD4+ T cells and FACS enrichment for TEMRA cells. The CDR3 consists of 15 residues. Germline V gene lookup returns CDR1 SGHAT and CDR2 FQDESV (reference sequence). Between the trimmed V and J ends, which lost 0 bases and 2 bases, there was a span of 9 bases.

This chain links TRBV11-1 with TRBJ2-3; D may be TRBD2 (6 bases). The TCR originated in a human donor in good health. Input material: CD4+ T cells from PBMCs. The CDR3 DNA reads as TGTGCCAGCAGCTTAGCTAGCGGATTCACAGATACGCAGTATTTT. This encodes CASSLASGFTDTQYF.